A single sample is the source of the 5 T cell receptor beta chains below, sequenced in a study of blood T cell repertoires in COVID-19. This table comes from immunoSEQ multiplex PCR, and its TCRdb copy is limited to in-frame clones, with some not included. The table shows 90,000 to 120,000 clones, with about four fifths occurring only once. Input material: peripheral blood. These receptors were collected from a man between 70 and 80 years old with acute or convalescent COVID-19.

V usage is TRBV27 and J usage is TRBJ1-5; TRBD1 matches at 7 bases. V lost 6 bases, J lost 6 bases, and 20 bases stayed unmatched. The CDR3 sequence is 18 residues long. In germline, CDR1 is MNHEY, CDR2 SMNVEV (reference sequence). The CDR3 sequence is CASSLGRVDRVLPQPQHF. CDR3 DNA sequence: TGTGCCAGCAGCTTAGGTAGGGTTGACAGGGTCCTACCTCAGCCCCAGCATTTT.

The chain couples TRBV2 to TRBJ2-1; 10 bases match TRBD2. Germline loops: CDR1 SNHLY, CDR2 FYNNEI. The CDR3 covers 14 residues. Losses at the gene ends were 4 bases for V and 8 bases for J; bases not matched to a gene: 5. CDR3 sequence reads: CASSVSGGAHEQFF. DNA of the CDR3: TGTGCCAGCAGTGTCAGCGGGGGGGCACATGAGCAGTTCTTC.

V usage is TRBV11-2 and J usage is TRBJ2-7; no reliable D call. Germline lookup yields CDR1 SGHAT and CDR2 FQNNGV. This CDR3 spans 13 amino acids. Trimming took 3 bases from V and 3 from J, leaving 9 bases between them. The CDR3 DNA sequence: TGTGCCAGCAGCTTGGGCCAAGACTACGAGCAGTACTTC. Translation: CASSLGQDYEQYF.

The genes are TRBV5-1 and TRBJ2-2, with TRBD2 matching 11 bases. The length of the CDR3 is 15 residues. Germline CDR1 reads SGHRS; CDR2 reads YFSETQ. Losses at the gene ends were 4 bases for V and 8 bases for J; bases not matched to a gene: 7. The CDR3 is CASSLGLAGTGELFF. The CDR3 DNA reads as TGCGCCAGCAGCCTAGGACTAGCGGGTACTGGGGAGCTGTTTTTT. Together with reference TRBV5-1 and TRBJ2-2, the CDR3 gives the full variable domain: KAGVTQTPRYLIKTRGQQVTLSCSPISGHRSVSWYQQTPGQGLQFLFEYFSETQRNKGNFPGRFSGRQFSNSRSEMNVSTLELGDSALYLCASSLGLAGTGELFFGEGSRLTVL.

A single count supports this clone. This chain connects TRBV2 to TRBJ2-3, with D possibly being TRBD1 (6 bases). CDR3 length equals 14 residues. In germline, CDR1 is SNHLY, CDR2 FYNNEI. V lost 4 bases, J lost 0 bases, and 8 bases lay in between. CDR3 amino acids: CASSGGQSTDTQYF. The CDR3, as DNA: TGTGCCAGCAGTGGCGGACAGAGCACAGATACGCAGTATTTT.